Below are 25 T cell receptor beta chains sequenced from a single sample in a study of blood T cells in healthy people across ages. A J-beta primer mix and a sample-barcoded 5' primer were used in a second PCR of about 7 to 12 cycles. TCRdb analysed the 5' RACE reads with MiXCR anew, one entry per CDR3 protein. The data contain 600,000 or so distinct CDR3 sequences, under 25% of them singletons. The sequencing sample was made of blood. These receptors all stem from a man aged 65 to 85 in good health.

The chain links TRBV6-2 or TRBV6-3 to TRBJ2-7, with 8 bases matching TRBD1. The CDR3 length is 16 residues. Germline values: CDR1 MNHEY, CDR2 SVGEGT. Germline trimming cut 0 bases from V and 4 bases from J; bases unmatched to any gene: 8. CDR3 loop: CASSYSVQGANYEQYF. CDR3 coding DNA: TGTGCCAGCAGTTACTCGGTCCAGGGGGCAAATTACGAGCAGTACTTC.

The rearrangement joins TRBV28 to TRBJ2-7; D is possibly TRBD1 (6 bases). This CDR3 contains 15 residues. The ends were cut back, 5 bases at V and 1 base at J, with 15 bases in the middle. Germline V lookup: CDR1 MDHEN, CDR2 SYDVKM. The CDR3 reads CASSVTSRGSYEQYF. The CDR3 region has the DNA TGTGCCAGCAGTGTAACCTCCAGGGGTTCCTACGAGCAGTACTTC.

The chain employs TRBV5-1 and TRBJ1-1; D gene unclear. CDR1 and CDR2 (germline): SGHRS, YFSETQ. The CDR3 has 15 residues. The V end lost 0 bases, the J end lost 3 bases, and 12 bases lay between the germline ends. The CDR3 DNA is TGCGCCAGCAGCTTGGGTGCAGCGTCCTACACTGAAGCTTTCTTT. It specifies CASSLGAASYTEAFF.

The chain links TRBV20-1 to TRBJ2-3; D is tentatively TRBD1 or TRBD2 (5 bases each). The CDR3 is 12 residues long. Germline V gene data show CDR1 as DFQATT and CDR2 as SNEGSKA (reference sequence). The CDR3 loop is CSARGHDDTQYF. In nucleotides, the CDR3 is TGCAGCGCGAGGGGCCACGACGATACGCAGTATTTT.

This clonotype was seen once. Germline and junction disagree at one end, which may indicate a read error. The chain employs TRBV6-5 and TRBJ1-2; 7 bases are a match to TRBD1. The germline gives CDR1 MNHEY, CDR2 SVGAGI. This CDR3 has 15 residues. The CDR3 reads CAGSYTGDSNYGYTF. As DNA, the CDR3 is TGTGCCGGCAGTTACACAGGGGATTCGAACTATGGCTACACCTTC.

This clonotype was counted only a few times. The CDR3 DNA reads as TGTGCCAGCAGCTCGCTGGATAACACCGGGGAGCTGTTTTTT. It encodes CASSSLDNTGELFF. V usage is TRBV7-2 and J usage is TRBJ2-2, with D hard to call. The CDR3 has 14 amino acids. CDR1 is SGHTA and CDR2 is FQGNSA in the germline V gene. The V end lost 4 bases, the J end lost 2 bases, and 8 bases lay between the germline ends.

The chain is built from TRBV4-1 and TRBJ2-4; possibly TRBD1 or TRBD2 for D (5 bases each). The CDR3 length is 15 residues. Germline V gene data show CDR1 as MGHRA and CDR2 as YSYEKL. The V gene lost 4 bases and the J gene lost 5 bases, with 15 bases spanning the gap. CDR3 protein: CASSRSGQGENIQYF. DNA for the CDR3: TGCGCCAGCAGCCGCTCTGGGCAGGGAGAAAACATTCAGTACTTC.

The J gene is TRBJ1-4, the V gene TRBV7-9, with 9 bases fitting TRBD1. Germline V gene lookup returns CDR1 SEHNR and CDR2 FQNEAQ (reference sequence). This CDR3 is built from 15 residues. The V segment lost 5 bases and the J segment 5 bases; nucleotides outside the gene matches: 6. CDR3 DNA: TGTGCCAGCAGCACCGGGACAGGGCCAAATGAAAAACTGTTTTTT. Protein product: CASSTGTGPNEKLFF.

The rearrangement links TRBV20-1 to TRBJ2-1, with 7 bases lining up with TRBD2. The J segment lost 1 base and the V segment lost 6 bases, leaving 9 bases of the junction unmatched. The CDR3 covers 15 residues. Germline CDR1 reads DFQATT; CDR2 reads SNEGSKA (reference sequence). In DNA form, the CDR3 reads TGCAGTGCCGGTGGCGGGAGCAATTCCTACAATGAGCAGTTCTTC. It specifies CSAGGGSNSYNEQFF.

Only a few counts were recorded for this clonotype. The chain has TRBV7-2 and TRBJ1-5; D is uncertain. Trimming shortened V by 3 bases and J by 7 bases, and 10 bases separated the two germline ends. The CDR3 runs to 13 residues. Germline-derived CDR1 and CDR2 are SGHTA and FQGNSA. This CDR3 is CASSFLGTQPQHF. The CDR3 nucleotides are TGTGCCAGCAGCTTTTTGGGAACCCAGCCCCAGCATTTT.

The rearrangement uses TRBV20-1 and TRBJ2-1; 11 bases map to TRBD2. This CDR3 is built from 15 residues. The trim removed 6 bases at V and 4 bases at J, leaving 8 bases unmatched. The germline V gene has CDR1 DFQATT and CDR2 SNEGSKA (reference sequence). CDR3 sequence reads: CSAPRLAGPYNEQFF. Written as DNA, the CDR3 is TGCAGTGCGCCAAGACTAGCGGGACCTTACAATGAGCAGTTCTTC.

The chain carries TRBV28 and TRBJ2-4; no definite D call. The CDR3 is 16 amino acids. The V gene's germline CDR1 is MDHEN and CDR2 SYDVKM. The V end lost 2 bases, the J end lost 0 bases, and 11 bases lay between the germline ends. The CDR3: CASSLSRMIAKNIQYF. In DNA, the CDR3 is TGTGCCAGCAGTTTAAGCAGGATGATAGCCAAAAACATTCAGTACTTC.

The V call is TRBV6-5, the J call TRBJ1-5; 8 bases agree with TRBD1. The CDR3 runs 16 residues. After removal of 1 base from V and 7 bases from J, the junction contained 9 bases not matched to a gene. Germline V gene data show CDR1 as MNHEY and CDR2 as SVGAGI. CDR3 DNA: TGTGCCAGCAGTTACTACGCGGACAGGGCGAAACAGCCCCAGCATTTT. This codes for CASSYYADRAKQPQHF.

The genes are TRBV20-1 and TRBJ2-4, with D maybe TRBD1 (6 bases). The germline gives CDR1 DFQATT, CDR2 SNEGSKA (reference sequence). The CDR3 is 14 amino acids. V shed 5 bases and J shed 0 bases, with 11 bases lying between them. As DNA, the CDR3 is TGCAGTGCTTCCGGGACACCAGCCAAAAACATTCAGTACTTC. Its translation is CSASGTPAKNIQYF.

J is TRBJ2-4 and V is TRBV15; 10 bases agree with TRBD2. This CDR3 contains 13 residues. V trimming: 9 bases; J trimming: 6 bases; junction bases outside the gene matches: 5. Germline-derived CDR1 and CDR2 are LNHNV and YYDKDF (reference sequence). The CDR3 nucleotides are TGTGCCACTGCCGTAGCGGGAGGAAACATTCAGTACTTC. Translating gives CATAVAGGNIQYF.

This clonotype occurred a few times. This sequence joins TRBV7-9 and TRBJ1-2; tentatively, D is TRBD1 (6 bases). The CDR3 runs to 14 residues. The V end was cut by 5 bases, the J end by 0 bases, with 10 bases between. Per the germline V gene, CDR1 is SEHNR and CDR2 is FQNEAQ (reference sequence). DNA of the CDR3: TGTGCCAGCAGCCGGGACACTTCTAACTATGGCTACACCTTC. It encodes CASSRDTSNYGYTF.

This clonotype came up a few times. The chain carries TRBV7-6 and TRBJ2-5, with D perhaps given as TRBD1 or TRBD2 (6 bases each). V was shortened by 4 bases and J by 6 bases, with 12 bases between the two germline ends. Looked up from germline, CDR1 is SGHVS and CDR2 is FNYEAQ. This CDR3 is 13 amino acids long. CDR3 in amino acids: CASSWRDTQTQYF. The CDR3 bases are TGTGCCAGCAGCTGGCGGGACACTCAGACCCAGTACTTC.

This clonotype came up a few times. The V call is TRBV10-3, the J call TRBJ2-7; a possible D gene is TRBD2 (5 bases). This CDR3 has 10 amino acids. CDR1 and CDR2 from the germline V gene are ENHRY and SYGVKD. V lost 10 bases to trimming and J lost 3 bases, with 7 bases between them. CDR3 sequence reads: CATGGYEQYF. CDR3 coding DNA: TGTGCCACAGGAGGCTACGAGCAGTACTTC.

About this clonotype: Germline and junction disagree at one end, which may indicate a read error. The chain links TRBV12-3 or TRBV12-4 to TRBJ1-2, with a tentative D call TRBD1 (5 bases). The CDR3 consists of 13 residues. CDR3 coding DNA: TGTGCCAACAGTCCTCCGGGGCTCTATGGCTACACCTTC. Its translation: CANSPPGLYGYTF.

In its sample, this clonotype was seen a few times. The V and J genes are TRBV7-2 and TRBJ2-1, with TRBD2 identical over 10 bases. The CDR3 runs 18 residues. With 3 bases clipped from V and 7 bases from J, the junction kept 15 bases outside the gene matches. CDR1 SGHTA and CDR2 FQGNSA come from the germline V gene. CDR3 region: CASSLTSPQLAGKNEQFF. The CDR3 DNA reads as TGTGCCAGCAGCTTGACCAGCCCACAACTAGCGGGAAAGAATGAGCAGTTCTTC.

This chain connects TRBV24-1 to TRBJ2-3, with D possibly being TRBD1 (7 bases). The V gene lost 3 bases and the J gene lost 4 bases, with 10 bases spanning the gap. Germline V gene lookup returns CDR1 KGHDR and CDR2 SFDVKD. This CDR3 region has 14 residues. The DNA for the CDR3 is TGTGCCACCAGTGATCCAGGGGGGTCAGATACGCAGTATTTT. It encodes CATSDPGGSDTQYF.

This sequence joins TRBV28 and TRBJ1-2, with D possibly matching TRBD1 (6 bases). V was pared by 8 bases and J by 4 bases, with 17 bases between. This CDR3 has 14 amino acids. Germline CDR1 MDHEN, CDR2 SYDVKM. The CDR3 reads CASATGQFSYGYTF. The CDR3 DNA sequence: TGTGCCAGCGCGACAGGACAGTTCTCCTATGGCTACACCTTC.

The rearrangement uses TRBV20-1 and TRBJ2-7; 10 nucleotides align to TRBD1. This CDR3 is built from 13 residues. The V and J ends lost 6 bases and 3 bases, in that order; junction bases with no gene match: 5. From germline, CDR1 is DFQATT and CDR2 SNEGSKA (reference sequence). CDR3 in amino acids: CSARTGGLYEQYF. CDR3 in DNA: TGCAGTGCAAGGACAGGGGGGCTCTACGAGCAGTACTTC.

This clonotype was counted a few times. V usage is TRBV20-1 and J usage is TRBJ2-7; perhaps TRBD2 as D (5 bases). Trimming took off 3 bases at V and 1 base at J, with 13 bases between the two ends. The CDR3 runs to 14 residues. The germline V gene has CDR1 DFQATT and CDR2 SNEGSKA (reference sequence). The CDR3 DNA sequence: TGCAGTGCTAGGGATCCGGGAATTTCCTACGAGCAGTACTTC. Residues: CSARDPGISYEQYF.

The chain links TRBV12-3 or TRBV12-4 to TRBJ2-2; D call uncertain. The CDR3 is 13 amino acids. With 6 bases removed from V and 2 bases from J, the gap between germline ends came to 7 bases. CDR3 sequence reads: CASSPPNTGELFF. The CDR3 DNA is TGTGCCAGCAGCCCTCCCAACACCGGGGAGCTGTTTTTT.